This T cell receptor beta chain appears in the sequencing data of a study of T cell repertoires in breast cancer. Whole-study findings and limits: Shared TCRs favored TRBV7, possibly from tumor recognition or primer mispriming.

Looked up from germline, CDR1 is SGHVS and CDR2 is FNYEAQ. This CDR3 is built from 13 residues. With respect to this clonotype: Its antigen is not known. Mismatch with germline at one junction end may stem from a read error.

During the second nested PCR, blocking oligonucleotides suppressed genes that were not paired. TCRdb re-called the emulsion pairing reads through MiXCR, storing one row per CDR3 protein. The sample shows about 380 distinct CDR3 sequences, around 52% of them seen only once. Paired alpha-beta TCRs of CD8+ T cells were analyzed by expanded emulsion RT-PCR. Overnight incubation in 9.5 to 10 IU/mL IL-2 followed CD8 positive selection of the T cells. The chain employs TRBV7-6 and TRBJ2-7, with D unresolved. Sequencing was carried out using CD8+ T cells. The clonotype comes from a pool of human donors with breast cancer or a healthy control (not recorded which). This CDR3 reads CASSLTLIEEQCF. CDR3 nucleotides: TGTGCCAGCAGCTTAACGCTCATCGAGGAGCAGTGCTTC.